The 9 T cell receptor beta chains listed next were all sequenced from one sample in a study of T cell repertoires and HLA-DP antigens. The protocol was immunoSEQ multiplex PCR, while the TCRdb copy is restricted to in-frame clones and leaves out a portion. Among around 70,000 clones listed, about 82% were seen once. No antigen has been identified for these receptors. Specimen: CD4+ T cells from PBMCs. Every receptor here comes from a man aged 55 to 70 in good health and CMV-seronegative.

The chain uses TRBV21-1 and TRBJ1-2. TRBV21-1 is a pseudogene locus. The CDR3 spans 14 residues. The CDR3 region has the DNA TGTGCCAGCAGCAACGGGGGCCTCAACTATGGCTACACCTTC. It encodes CASSNGGLNYGYTF.

V usage is TRBV9 and J usage is TRBJ2-3, with unresolved D. The V gene lost 0 bases and the J gene lost 5 bases, with 4 bases spanning the gap. The CDR3 is 12 residues long. Germline CDR1 SGDLS, CDR2 YYNGEE. The DNA for the CDR3 is TGTGCCAGCAGCGTAGGTGGAGATACGCAGTATTTT. Its translation: CASSVGGDTQYF.

This sequence joins TRBV19 and TRBJ2-1; 9 bases align to TRBD2. This CDR3 is built from 17 residues. Germline V lookup: CDR1 LNHDA, CDR2 SQIVND (reference sequence). The J segment lost 5 bases and the V segment lost 7 bases, leaving 15 bases of the junction unmatched. CDR3 sequence reads: CASTSPPGTSPDNEQFF. CDR3 nucleotide sequence: TGTGCCAGTACTTCCCCCCCCGGGACTAGCCCAGACAATGAGCAGTTCTTC.

This clone was counted a single time. This sequence joins TRBV5-6 and TRBJ2-6; D unclear. The CDR3 is 13 amino acids. Per germline, CDR1 SGHDT and CDR2 YYEEEE. V was trimmed by 3 bases and J by 3 bases, leaving 4 bases between them. CDR3 bases: TGTGCCAGCAGCTCCCTTGGGGCCAACGTCCTGACTTTC. This gives the protein CASSSLGANVLTF.

The CDR3 loop reads CAKGGGRAGNEQFF. The CDR3 region has the DNA TGTGCTAAAGGGGGCGGGAGGGCCGGCAATGAGCAGTTCTTC. The chain carries TRBV2 and TRBJ2-1; 9 bases are a match to TRBD2. Germline lookup yields CDR1 SNHLY and CDR2 FYNNEI. This CDR3 has 14 amino acids.

The rearrangement joins TRBV11-2 to TRBJ1-4; 8 bases match TRBD1. The V gene's germline CDR1 is SGHAT and CDR2 FQNNGV. The CDR3 loop spans 15 amino acids. The V segment lost 2 bases and the J segment 2 bases; nucleotides outside the gene matches: 1. In DNA, the CDR3 is TGTGCCAGCAGCTTACAGGGGGCCACTAATGAAAAACTGTTTTTT. Translation: CASSLQGATNEKLFF.

The rearrangement uses TRBV5-1 and TRBJ2-3; TRBD1 agrees at 10 bases. CDR3 length: 16 amino acids. Germline V lookup: CDR1 SGHRS, CDR2 YFSETQ. V dropped 4 bases and J dropped 3; count of bases not matched to a gene: 8. The DNA for the CDR3 is TGCGCCAGCAGCCAGGAAGGACAGGGGGGTACAGATACGCAGTATTTT. Translating it yields CASSQEGQGGTDTQYF.

The chain combines TRBV6-5 with TRBJ2-7; unclear D gene. The CDR3 runs to 13 residues. Trimming cost V 4 bases and J 2 bases, with 9 bases left between them. Germline V lookup: CDR1 MNHEY, CDR2 SVGAGI. The CDR3 here is CASSSSTTYEQYV. The CDR3 DNA is TGTGCCAGCAGTTCCTCGACCACCTACGAGCAGTACGTC.

The chain carries TRBV25-1 and TRBJ2-3; D uncertain. The CDR3 is 15 residues long. In germline, CDR1 is MGHDK, CDR2 SYGVNS. The V end lost 9 bases, the J end lost 0 bases, and 16 bases lay between the germline ends. The DNA for the CDR3 is TGTGCCAGTGGATCCGAACCCACTAGCACAGATACGCAGTATTTT. It translates to CASGSEPTSTDTQYF.